These 27 T cell receptor beta chains share one sample of origin, sequenced in a study of CD8 T cells in ankylosing spondylitis. MiXCR, run by TCRdb on the 5' RACE reads, gives a single entry per CDR3 protein. The sample records 500,000 to 650,000 distinct CDR3 sequences, roughly 5.2% being singletons. The antigens of these receptors remain unknown. Findings and limits, study-wide: Several highly homologous variants formed a TCR beta motif that appeared characteristic of ankylosing spondylitis blood.

Sample: blood, either unsorted or a sorted T cell fraction (not recorded which). Receptor source: a male donor with ankylosing spondylitis.

This clonotype was seen a handful of times. The chain has TRBV6-2 or TRBV6-3 and TRBJ1-2; possible D gene TRBD1, 5 bases. The V gene lost 2 bases and the J gene lost 2 bases, with 9 bases spanning the gap. The CDR3 has 14 residues. CDR1 and CDR2 from the germline V gene are MNHEY and SVGEGT. CDR3 in amino acids: CASSYRGHNYGYTF. The CDR3 nucleotides are TGTGCCAGCAGTTACCGCGGACACAACTATGGCTACACCTTC.

At least ten counts were recorded for this clonotype. In nucleotides, the CDR3 is TGTGCCAGCAGTTACCTGACCTGGACTGGCTCCTACGAGCAGTACTTC. Protein sequence: CASSYLTWTGSYEQYF. The chain recombines TRBV6-5 with TRBJ2-7; possibly TRBD2 for D (5 bases). Trimming shortened V by 2 bases and J by 0 bases, and 14 bases separated the two germline ends. Germline V CDR1 and CDR2: MNHEY, SVGAGI. The CDR3 contains 16 residues.

This clonotype was seen repeatedly, ten times or more. The chain is built from TRBV18 and TRBJ1-5; 8 bases are shared with TRBD1. Trimming took 4 bases from V and 2 from J; bases not matched to a gene: 7. This CDR3 has 16 amino acids. CDR1 and CDR2 (germline): KGHSH, LQKENI. The CDR3 DNA is TGTGCCAGCTCACGCCCGGACAGGGTGGGCAATCAGCCCCAGCATTTT. As protein: CASSRPDRVGNQPQHF.

There are many counts of this clonotype. The genes are TRBV28 and TRBJ1-1; D gene unclear. Per the germline V gene, CDR1 is MDHEN and CDR2 is SYDVKM. CDR3 size: 11 residues. Trimming took 4 bases from V and 8 from J, leaving 8 bases between them. The CDR3 region has the DNA TGTGCCAGCAGTTCCTTAAAAGAAGCTTTCTTT. Translating it yields CASSSLKEAFF. The full variable domain, in which reference TRBV28 and TRBJ1-1 provide the parts outside the CDR3, is DVKVTQSSRYLVKRTGEKVFLECVQDMDHENMFWYRQDPGLGLRLIYFSYDVKMKEKGDIPEGYSVSREKKERFSLILESASTNQTSMYLCASSSLKEAFFGQGTRLTVV.

In this sample, this clonotype turned up many times. The chain has TRBV20-1 and TRBJ1-1; D gene ambiguous. This CDR3 contains 11 residues. Germline V gene lookup returns CDR1 DFQATT and CDR2 SNEGSKA (reference sequence). The V and J ends lost 3 bases and 7 bases respectively, with 9 bases between them. The CDR3 here is CSARSYSEAFF. DNA for the CDR3: TGCAGTGCTAGGAGTTACAGTGAAGCTTTCTTT.

This clonotype was counted many times. This chain links TRBV5-1 with TRBJ2-3, with 7 nucleotides matching TRBD2. The CDR3 is 14 residues long. Germline loops: CDR1 SGHRS, CDR2 YFSETQ. J gave up 6 bases and V 3 bases, and 7 bases lay outside the gene matches. CDR3 in amino acids: CASSYGGSRDTQYF. CDR3 bases: TGCGCCAGCAGCTATGGCGGGAGTCGGGATACGCAGTATTTT.

This clonotype was seen a few times. The genes are TRBV20-1 and TRBJ2-3; a weak D match, TRBD2 (5 bases). CDR3 length: 15 residues. Germline V gene data show CDR1 as DFQATT and CDR2 as SNEGSKA (reference sequence). Trimming pared 3 bases from V and 4 bases from J, leaving 17 bases between. The DNA of the CDR3 is TGCAGTGCTAGTGACTCGACGGGATGGGCAGATACGCAGTATTTT. It translates to CSASDSTGWADTQYF.

This clonotype was picked up many times. The rearrangement links TRBV6-4 to TRBJ2-1, with TRBD2 matching over 8 bases. V lost 8 bases and J lost 1; bases outside the gene matches: 10. The CDR3 spans 16 residues. Germline assignment: CDR1 MRHNA and CDR2 SNTAGT. CDR3 coding DNA: TGTGCCAGCTCCCAACTAGCGGCAAAGTCCTACAATGAGCAGTTCTTC. This gives the protein CASSQLAAKSYNEQFF.

This clonotype was counted at least ten times. J is TRBJ1-4 and V is TRBV7-9; D might be TRBD1 (6 bases). The CDR3 sequence is 14 residues long. The germline V gene has CDR1 SEHNR and CDR2 FQNEAQ (reference sequence). Trimming removed 5 bases at V and 8 bases at J, with 15 bases between. In DNA, the CDR3 is TGTGCCAGCAGCCCCGGCCTCGACAGGGAAAAACTGTTTTTT. Translation: CASSPGLDREKLFF.

This clonotype was counted ten times or more. The gene calls are TRBV5-1 and TRBJ2-5, with TRBD2 as a possible D gene (5 bases). This CDR3 is 17 amino acids long. Trimming shortened V by 0 bases and J by 0 bases, and 15 bases separated the two germline ends. Germline V gene data show CDR1 as SGHRS and CDR2 as YFSETQ. CDR3 loop: CASSLGGGSYYQETQYF. CDR3 DNA: TGCGCCAGCAGCTTGGGTGGTGGGAGTTACTACCAAGAGACCCAGTACTTC. Based on the CDR3 plus reference TRBV5-1 and TRBJ2-5, the full variable domain is KAGVTQTPRYLIKTRGQQVTLSCSPISGHRSVSWYQQTPGQGLQFLFEYFSETQRNKGNFPGRFSGRQFSNSRSEMNVSTLELGDSALYLCASSLGGGSYYQETQYFGPGTRLLVL.

This clonotype was recorded at least ten times. This chain joins TRBV20-1 and TRBJ2-3; maybe TRBD1 (6 bases). The CDR3 is made up of 14 amino acids. The germline CDR1 and CDR2 sequences are DFQATT and SNEGSKA (reference sequence). V was trimmed by 2 bases and J by 5 bases, leaving 14 bases between them. The CDR3 bases are TGCAGTGCTAGATGGCAGGGGAATAGAGATACGCAGTATTTT. This gives the protein CSARWQGNRDTQYF.

This clonotype was detected ten times or more. This rearrangement joins TRBV20-1 to TRBJ2-1, with 7 bases lining up with TRBD2. The V and J ends lost 7 bases and 0 bases, in that order; junction bases with no gene match: 3. Germline lookup yields CDR1 DFQATT and CDR2 SNEGSKA (reference sequence). This CDR3 is 13 amino acids long. Here the CDR3 reads CSVSSGSYNEQFF. In DNA form, the CDR3 reads TGCAGTGTCTCTAGCGGCTCCTACAATGAGCAGTTCTTC.

This sequence joins TRBV20-1 and TRBJ2-7; 12 bases align to TRBD2. Trimming cost V 6 bases and J 1 base; bases outside gene matches: 4. Germline V gives CDR1 DFQATT, CDR2 SNEGSKA (reference sequence). This CDR3 has 14 residues. The CDR3 region is CSAAGLAGSYEQYF. The CDR3 region has the DNA TGCAGTGCAGCAGGACTAGCGGGATCCTACGAGCAGTACTTC.

There are a few counts of this clonotype. CDR3 sequence: CATSDNSPGQGYYNEQFF. The CDR3 DNA is TGTGCCACCAGTGATAACAGTCCGGGACAGGGCTACTACAATGAGCAGTTCTTC. V gene TRBV24-1 combines with J gene TRBJ2-1; 9 nucleotides agree with TRBD1. This CDR3 spans 18 amino acids. J lost 3 bases, V lost 3 bases, and 11 bases had no gene match. Per the germline V gene, CDR1 is KGHDR and CDR2 is SFDVKD.

This clonotype was seen ten or more times. The rearrangement joins TRBV12-3 or TRBV12-4 to TRBJ1-1; D gene uncertain. V was pared by 4 bases and J by 7 bases, with 10 bases between. The CDR3 consists of 12 residues. The CDR3 is CASSSYGGEAFF. For the CDR3, the DNA is TGTGCCAGCAGTTCTTATGGAGGTGAAGCTTTCTTT.

This clonotype has ten or more counts. The chain has TRBV28 and TRBJ2-3; D remains ambiguous. Trimming stripped 6 bases from V and 6 bases from J, with 10 bases between. CDR1 and CDR2 (germline): MDHEN, SYDVKM. This CDR3 is built from 12 residues. This chain's CDR3 is CASSPYMDTQYF. CDR3 nucleotides: TGTGCCAGCAGCCCTTACATGGATACGCAGTATTTT.

In this sample, this clonotype turned up many times. The chain is built from TRBV5-1 and TRBJ1-2; possibly TRBD1 for D (6 bases). Trimming stripped 0 bases from V and 3 bases from J, with 12 bases between. Germline V CDR1 and CDR2: SGHRS, YFSETQ. CDR3 length equals 15 residues. CDR3 loop: CASSLEPRGYYGYTF. The CDR3 nucleotides are TGCGCCAGCAGCTTGGAGCCCAGGGGTTACTATGGCTACACCTTC.

At least ten counts were recorded for this clonotype. This chain uses TRBV20-1 with TRBJ2-1, with 15 bases matching TRBD2. Germline values: CDR1 DFQATT, CDR2 SNEGSKA (reference sequence). This CDR3 has 16 amino acids. V gave up 0 bases and J gave up 7 bases; unmatched junction bases: 4. CDR3 sequence: CSAREGTSGRLNEQFF. The CDR3 DNA is TGCAGTGCTAGAGAGGGGACTAGCGGGAGGCTGAATGAGCAGTTCTTC.

This clonotype has at least ten counts. The chain uses TRBV20-1 and TRBJ2-1, with D perhaps matching TRBD2 (6 bases). The germline V gene has CDR1 DFQATT and CDR2 SNEGSKA (reference sequence). CDR3 size: 11 residues. The V end was cut by 3 bases, the J end by 12 bases, with 12 bases between. The chain's CDR3 is CSASTSWAQFF. CDR3 nucleotide sequence: TGCAGTGCTAGTACTAGCTGGGCGCAGTTCTTC.

This clonotype was counted at least ten times. The CDR3 loop is CASSPSARGNQPQHF. DNA of the CDR3: TGTGCCAGCAGCCCCTCTGCCAGGGGCAATCAGCCCCAGCATTTT. V and J are TRBV12-3 or TRBV12-4 and TRBJ1-5, with D possibly matching TRBD1 (5 bases). V was clipped by 6 bases and J by 2 bases, with 14 bases between them. The CDR3 is 15 amino acids.

This chain uses TRBV10-2 with TRBJ2-5; 11 nucleotides match TRBD2. V was clipped by 6 bases and J by 1 base; unmatched bases: 7. CDR1 is WSHSY, CDR2 SAAADI, per germline. The CDR3 totals 16 residues. This chain's CDR3 is CASSSRLAGTQETQYF. The CDR3 DNA follows: TGCGCCAGCAGCTCTCGACTAGCGGGAACCCAAGAGACCCAGTACTTC.

This clonotype was detected many times. V and J are TRBV27 and TRBJ2-6; D perhaps matches TRBD1 (6 bases). The V end lost 2 bases, the J end lost 0 bases, and 11 bases lay between the germline ends. The germline gives CDR1 MNHEY, CDR2 SMNVEV (reference sequence). The CDR3 is made up of 17 amino acids. CDR3 bases: TGTGCCAGCAGTTTAGACAGGCCAAACTCTGGGGCCAACGTCCTGACTTTC. This translates into CASSLDRPNSGANVLTF.

This clonotype was counted at least ten times. The chain links TRBV12-5 to TRBJ2-1; 9 bases are a match to TRBD2. Germline V CDR1 and CDR2: LGHNT, FRNRAP. The CDR3 runs 15 residues. V gave up 2 bases and J gave up 8 bases; unmatched junction bases: 7. The CDR3: CASGLRASGTDEQFF. The CDR3 DNA reads TGTGCTAGTGGTTTGAGGGCTAGCGGGACGGATGAGCAGTTCTTC.

The gene calls are TRBV7-9 and TRBJ2-3; 7 bases agree with TRBD2. J was trimmed by 1 base and V by 5 bases; bases with no gene match: 0. CDR3 size: 13 residues. CDR1 is SEHNR, CDR2 FQNEAQ, per germline (reference sequence). The CDR3 region has the DNA TGTGCCAGCAGCCGGGAGGGCACAGATACGCAGTATTTT. Protein sequence: CASSREGTDTQYF.

At least ten counts were recorded for this clonotype. The genes are TRBV20-1 and TRBJ1-5; D is perhaps TRBD1 (5 bases). V gave up 6 bases and J gave up 0 bases, with 12 bases separating them. Germline V lookup: CDR1 DFQATT, CDR2 SNEGSKA (reference sequence). CDR3 size: 14 residues. The CDR3 DNA follows: TGCAGTGCAAACGGGGGTTATAGCAATCAGCCCCAGCATTTT. It is translated as CSANGGYSNQPQHF.

This clonotype showed up many times. This chain connects TRBV11-2 to TRBJ1-1; D remains ambiguous. V was clipped by 5 bases and J by 4 bases, with 8 bases between them. This CDR3 comprises 12 residues. Germline V CDR1 and CDR2: SGHAT, FQNNGV. As DNA, the CDR3 is TGTGCCAGCAGCCATCGACTCACTGAAGCTTTCTTT. It yields the protein CASSHRLTEAFF.

This clonotype has at least ten counts. V gene TRBV15 combines with J gene TRBJ2-2; tentative D call: TRBD1 (6 bases). There are 13 residues in the CDR3. Between the trimmed V and J ends, which lost 5 bases and 3 bases, there was a span of 7 bases. In germline, CDR1 is LNHNV, CDR2 YYDKDF (reference sequence). This CDR3 reads CATSPGDTGELFF. Here the CDR3 DNA reads TGTGCCACCAGCCCAGGGGACACCGGGGAGCTGTTTTTT.